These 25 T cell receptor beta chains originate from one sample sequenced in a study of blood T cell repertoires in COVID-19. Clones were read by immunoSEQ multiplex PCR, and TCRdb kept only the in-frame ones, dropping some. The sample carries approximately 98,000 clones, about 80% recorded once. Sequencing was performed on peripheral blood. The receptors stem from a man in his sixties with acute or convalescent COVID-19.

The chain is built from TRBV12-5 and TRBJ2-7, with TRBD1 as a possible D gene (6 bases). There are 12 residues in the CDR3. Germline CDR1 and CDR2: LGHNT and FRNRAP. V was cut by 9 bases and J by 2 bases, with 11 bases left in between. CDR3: CARDSLAYEQYV. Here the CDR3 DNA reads TGTGCTAGGGACAGCCTAGCCTACGAGCAGTACGTC.

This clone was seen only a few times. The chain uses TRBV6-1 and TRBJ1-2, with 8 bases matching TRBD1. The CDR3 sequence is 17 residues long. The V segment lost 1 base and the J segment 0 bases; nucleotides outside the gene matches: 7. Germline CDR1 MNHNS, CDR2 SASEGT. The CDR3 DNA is TGTGCCAGCAGTGAAGGGACAGGGAGGGGATCTAACTATGGCTACACCTTC. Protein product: CASSEGTGRGSNYGYTF.

In DNA, the CDR3 is TGTGCCAGCAGCTTTCAAGCGGGGGGGCCCTACAATGAGCAGTTCTTC. Its protein is CASSFQAGGPYNEQFF. The chain joins TRBV7-2 to TRBJ2-1, with TRBD2 matching over 10 bases. V shed 3 bases, J shed 2 bases, and the junction held 4 bases outside the gene matches. The CDR3 loop spans 16 amino acids. The V gene's germline CDR1 is SGHTA and CDR2 FQGNSA.

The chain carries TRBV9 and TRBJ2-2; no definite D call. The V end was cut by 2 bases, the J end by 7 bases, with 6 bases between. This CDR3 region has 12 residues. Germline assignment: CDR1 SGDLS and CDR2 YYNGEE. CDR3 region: CASSVIIGELFF. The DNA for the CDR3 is TGTGCCAGCAGCGTTATAATCGGGGAGCTGTTTTTT.

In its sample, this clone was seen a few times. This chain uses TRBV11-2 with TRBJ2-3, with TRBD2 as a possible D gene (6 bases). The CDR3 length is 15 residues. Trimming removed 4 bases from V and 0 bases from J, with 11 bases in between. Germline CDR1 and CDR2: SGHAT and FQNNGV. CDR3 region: CASSSTGTSTDTQYF. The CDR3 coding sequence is TGTGCCAGCAGCTCAACCGGGACTAGCACAGATACGCAGTATTTT.

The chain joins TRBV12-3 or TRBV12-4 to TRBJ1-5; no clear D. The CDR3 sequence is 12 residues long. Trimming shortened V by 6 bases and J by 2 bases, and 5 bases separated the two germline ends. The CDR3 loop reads CASSTGNQPQHF. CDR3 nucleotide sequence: TGTGCCAGCAGCACAGGCAATCAGCCCCAGCATTTT.

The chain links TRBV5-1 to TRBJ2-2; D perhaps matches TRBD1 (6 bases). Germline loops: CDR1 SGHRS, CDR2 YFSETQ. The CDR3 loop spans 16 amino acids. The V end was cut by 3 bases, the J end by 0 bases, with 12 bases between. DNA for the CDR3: TGCGCCAGCAGCTCAAACCGGGACACGAACACCGGGGAGCTGTTTTTT. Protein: CASSSNRDTNTGELFF.

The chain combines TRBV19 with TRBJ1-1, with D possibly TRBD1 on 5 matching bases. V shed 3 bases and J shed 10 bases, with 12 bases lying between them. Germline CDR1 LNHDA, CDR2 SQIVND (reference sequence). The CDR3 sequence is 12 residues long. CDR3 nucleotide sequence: TGTGCCAGTAGTATTTACGGCCAGGGAGCTTTCTTT. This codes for CASSIYGQGAFF.

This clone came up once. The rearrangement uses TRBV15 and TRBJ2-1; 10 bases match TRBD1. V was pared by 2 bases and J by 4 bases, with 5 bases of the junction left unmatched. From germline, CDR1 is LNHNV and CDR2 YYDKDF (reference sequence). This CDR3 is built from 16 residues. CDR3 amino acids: CATSRSGTGAYNEQFF. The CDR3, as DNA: TGTGCCACCAGCAGATCTGGGACAGGGGCGTACAATGAGCAGTTCTTC.

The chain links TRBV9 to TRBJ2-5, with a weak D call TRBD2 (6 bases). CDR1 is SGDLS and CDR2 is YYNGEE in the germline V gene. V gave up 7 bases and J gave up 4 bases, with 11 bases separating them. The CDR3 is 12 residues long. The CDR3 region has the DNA TGTGCCAGCTCCCGGGGGATAGAGACCCAGTACTTC. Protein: CASSRGIETQYF.

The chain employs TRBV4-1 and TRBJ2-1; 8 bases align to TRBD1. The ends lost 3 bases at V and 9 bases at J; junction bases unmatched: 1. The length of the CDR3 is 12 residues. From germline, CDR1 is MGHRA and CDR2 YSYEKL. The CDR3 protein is CASSQTGVEQFF. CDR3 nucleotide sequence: TGCGCCAGCAGCCAGACAGGGGTTGAGCAGTTCTTC.

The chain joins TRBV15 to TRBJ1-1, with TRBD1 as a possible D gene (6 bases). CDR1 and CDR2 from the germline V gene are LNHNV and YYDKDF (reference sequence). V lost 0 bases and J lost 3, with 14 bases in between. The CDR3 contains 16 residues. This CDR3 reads CATSRDPGQRHTEAFF. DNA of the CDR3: TGTGCCACCAGCAGAGATCCAGGACAGAGACACACTGAAGCTTTCTTT.

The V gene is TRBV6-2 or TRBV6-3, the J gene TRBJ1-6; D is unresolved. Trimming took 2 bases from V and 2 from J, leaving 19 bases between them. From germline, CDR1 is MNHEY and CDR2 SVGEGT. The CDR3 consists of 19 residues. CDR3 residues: CASSYPPSGPWPYNSPLHF. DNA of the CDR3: TGTGCCAGCAGTTACCCGCCGAGTGGGCCCTGGCCCTATAATTCACCCCTCCACTTT.

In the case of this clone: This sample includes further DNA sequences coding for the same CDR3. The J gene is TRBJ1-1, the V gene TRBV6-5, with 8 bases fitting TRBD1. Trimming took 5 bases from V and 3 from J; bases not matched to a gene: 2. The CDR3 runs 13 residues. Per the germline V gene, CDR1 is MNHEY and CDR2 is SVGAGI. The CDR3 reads CASSPQGDTEAFF. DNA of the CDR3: TGTGCCAGCAGTCCACAGGGGGACACTGAAGCTTTCTTT.

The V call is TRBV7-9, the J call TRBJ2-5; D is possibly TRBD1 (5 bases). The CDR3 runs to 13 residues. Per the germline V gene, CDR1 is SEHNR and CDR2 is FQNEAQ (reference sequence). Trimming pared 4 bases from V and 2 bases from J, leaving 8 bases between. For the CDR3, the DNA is TGTGCCAGCAGCTCAGGGCTGCAAGAGACCCAGTACTTC. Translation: CASSSGLQETQYF. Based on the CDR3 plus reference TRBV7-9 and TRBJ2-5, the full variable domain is DTGVSQNPRHKITKRGQNVTFRCDPISEHNRLYWYRQTLGQGPEFLTYFQNEAQLEKSRLLSDRFSAERPKGSFSTLEIQRTEQGDSAMYLCASSSGLQETQYFGPGTRLLVL.

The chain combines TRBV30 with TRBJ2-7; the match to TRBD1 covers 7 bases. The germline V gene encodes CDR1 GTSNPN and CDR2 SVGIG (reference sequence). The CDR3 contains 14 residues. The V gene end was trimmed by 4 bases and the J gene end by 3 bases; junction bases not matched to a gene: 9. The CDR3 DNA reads TGTGCCTGGACTCGGGACAGCGTGAGCTACGAGCAGTACTTC. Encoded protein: CAWTRDSVSYEQYF.

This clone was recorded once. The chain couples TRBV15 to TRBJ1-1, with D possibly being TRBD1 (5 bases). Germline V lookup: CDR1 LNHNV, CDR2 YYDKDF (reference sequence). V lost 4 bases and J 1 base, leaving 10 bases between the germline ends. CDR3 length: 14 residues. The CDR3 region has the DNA TGTGCCACCAGCATTACAGGACCGAACACTGAAGCTTTCTTT. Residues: CATSITGPNTEAFF.

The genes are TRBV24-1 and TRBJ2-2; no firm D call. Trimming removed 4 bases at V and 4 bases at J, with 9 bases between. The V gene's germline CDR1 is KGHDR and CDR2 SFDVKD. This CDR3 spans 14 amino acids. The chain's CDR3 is CATSENTPTGELFF. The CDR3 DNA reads TGTGCCACCAGTGAGAACACACCCACCGGGGAGCTGTTTTTT.

CDR3 region: CASCRTGTYEQYF. The CDR3 DNA sequence: TGTGCCAGCTGCCGGACAGGCACCTACGAGCAGTACTTC. The rearrangement uses TRBV12-3 or TRBV12-4 and TRBJ2-7; 7 nucleotides align to TRBD1. Losses at the gene ends were 8 bases for V and 2 bases for J; bases not matched to a gene: 6. The CDR3 has 13 amino acids.

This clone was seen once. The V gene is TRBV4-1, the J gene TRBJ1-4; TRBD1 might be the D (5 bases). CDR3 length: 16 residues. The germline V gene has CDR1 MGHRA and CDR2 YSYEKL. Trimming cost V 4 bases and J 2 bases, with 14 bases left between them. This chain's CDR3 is CASSPWGAGTNEKLFF. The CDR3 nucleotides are TGCGCCAGCAGCCCCTGGGGCGCAGGGACTAATGAAAAACTGTTTTTT.

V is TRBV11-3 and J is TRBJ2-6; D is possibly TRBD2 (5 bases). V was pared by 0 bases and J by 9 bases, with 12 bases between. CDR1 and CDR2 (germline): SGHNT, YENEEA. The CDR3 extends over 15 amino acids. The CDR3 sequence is CASSLDLPDYNVLTF. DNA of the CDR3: TGTGCCAGCAGCTTAGATCTACCCGACTACAACGTCCTGACTTTC.

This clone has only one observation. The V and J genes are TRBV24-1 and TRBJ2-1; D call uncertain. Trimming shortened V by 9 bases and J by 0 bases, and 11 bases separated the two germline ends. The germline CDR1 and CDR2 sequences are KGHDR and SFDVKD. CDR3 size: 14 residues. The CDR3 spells CATSLSSSYNEQFF. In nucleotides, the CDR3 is TGTGCCACCTCCCTTTCTAGCTCCTACAATGAGCAGTTCTTC.

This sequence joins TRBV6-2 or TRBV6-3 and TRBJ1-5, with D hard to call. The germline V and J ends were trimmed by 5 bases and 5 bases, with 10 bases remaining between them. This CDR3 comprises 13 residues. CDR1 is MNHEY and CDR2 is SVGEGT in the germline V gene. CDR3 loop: CASSPSRDQPQHF. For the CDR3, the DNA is TGTGCCAGCAGTCCCTCACGGGATCAGCCCCAGCATTTT.

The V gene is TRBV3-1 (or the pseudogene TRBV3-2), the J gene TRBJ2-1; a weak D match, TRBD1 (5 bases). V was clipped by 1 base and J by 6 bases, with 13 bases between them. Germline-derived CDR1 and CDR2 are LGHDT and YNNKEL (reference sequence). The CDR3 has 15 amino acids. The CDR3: CASSQGTRPRNEQFF. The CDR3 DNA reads TGTGCCAGCAGCCAAGGGACAAGACCACGCAATGAGCAGTTCTTC.

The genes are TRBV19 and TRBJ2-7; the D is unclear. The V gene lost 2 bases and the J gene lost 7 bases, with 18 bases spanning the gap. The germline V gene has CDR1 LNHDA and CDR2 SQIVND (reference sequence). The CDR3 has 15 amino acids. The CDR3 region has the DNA TGTGCCAGTAGTATAAGCACCCTCCGCCATCGGGAGCAGTACGTC. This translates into CASSISTLRHREQYV.